Below, 17 T cell receptor beta chains from the same sample are listed, as sequenced in a study of CD8 T cells in Susac syndrome. Random-hexamer reverse transcription was applied to roughly 0.45 to 1 ug RNA. TCRdb called the immunoSEQ multiplex PCR reads again in MiXCR, with one record for every CDR3 protein. This table holds about 300,000 distinct CDR3 sequences, roughly 90% found once. Sequencing was carried out using CD8+ T cells from PBMCs. The receptors were sampled from a human donor with multiple sclerosis.

The chain recombines TRBV6-1 with TRBJ2-1; possibly TRBD1 for D (6 bases). The germline CDR1 and CDR2 sequences are MNHNS and SASEGT. The germline V and J ends were trimmed by 3 bases and 1 base, with 10 bases remaining between them. This CDR3 comprises 15 residues. CDR3 DNA sequence: TGTGCCAGCAGTGAGTCGGACAGTTCCTACAATGAGCAGTTCTTC. Protein: CASSESDSSYNEQFF.

The CDR3 nucleotides are TGCGCCAGCAGCCAATGGAGGCTAGCGGACCAAGAGACCCAGTACTTC. Protein product: CASSQWRLADQETQYF. The genes are TRBV4-3 and TRBJ2-5, with 7 bases lining up with TRBD2. CDR1 and CDR2 (germline): LGHNA, YSLEER. Trimming took 2 bases from V and 0 from J; bases not matched to a gene: 6. The CDR3 has 16 amino acids.

The chain recombines TRBV25-1 with TRBJ1-5; the D gene is possibly TRBD1 (6 bases). Trimming took off 2 bases at V and 6 bases at J, with 20 bases between the two ends. From germline, CDR1 is MGHDK and CDR2 SYGVNS. This CDR3 spans 17 amino acids. The CDR3, as DNA: TGTGCCAGCAGTGAAGGAGTTGGTACGGGGGCTAGTCAGCCCCAGCATTTT. Its protein is CASSEGVGTGASQPQHF.

The V gene is TRBV19, the J gene TRBJ1-5; D call uncertain. Trimming removed 4 bases at V and 6 bases at J, with 16 bases between. The CDR3 is 15 amino acids. CDR1 and CDR2 from the germline V gene are LNHDA and SQIVND (reference sequence). DNA for the CDR3: TGTGCCAGTAGTACCCTCCTTAGTGAGTTTCAGCCCCAGCATTTT. The encoded protein is CASSTLLSEFQPQHF.

This clonotype appeared once. The V gene is TRBV4-2, the J gene TRBJ2-7; unclear D gene. CDR1 and CDR2 from the germline V gene are LGHNA and YNFKEQ. The ends were cut back, 1 base at V and 2 bases at J, with 12 bases in the middle. The CDR3 length is 15 residues. DNA for the CDR3: TGTGCCAGCAGCCAAGGCACATCAACCACCTACGAGCAGTACTTC. Translating it yields CASSQGTSTTYEQYF.

The CDR3 nucleotides read TGTGCCAGCAACCTAGCTTCTAGCACAGATACGCAGTATTTT. Translating gives CASNLASSTDTQYF. The V gene is TRBV7-8, the J gene TRBJ2-3; possible D gene TRBD2, 5 bases. V lost 7 bases and J lost 0, with 11 bases in between. The CDR3 totals 14 residues. Germline V lookup: CDR1 SGHVS, CDR2 FQNEAQ.

The rearrangement joins TRBV4-3 to TRBJ1-1; no firm D call. Germline V lookup: CDR1 LGHNA, CDR2 YSLEER. V dropped 3 bases and J dropped 1 base, with 15 bases sitting between them. The CDR3 runs 16 residues. The CDR3 region is CASSQAGLLGNTEAFF. CDR3 coding DNA: TGCGCCAGCAGCCAGGCCGGACTACTTGGGAACACTGAAGCTTTCTTT.

The chain employs TRBV7-3 and TRBJ2-7, with D possibly TRBD1 on 6 matching bases. The CDR3 is 15 residues long. Germline V gene lookup returns CDR1 SGHTA and CDR2 FQGTGA. Trimming pared 5 bases from V and 4 bases from J, leaving 18 bases between. The CDR3 region is CASSLHSGDGYEQYF. The DNA of the CDR3 is TGTGCCAGCAGCCTCCACTCAGGGGACGGGTACGAGCAGTACTTC.

The chain combines TRBV12-3 or TRBV12-4 with TRBJ2-7; 13 bases line up with TRBD2. This CDR3 contains 15 residues. Trimming took 7 bases from V and 3 from J; bases not matched to a gene: 6. This chain's CDR3 is CASKLGLAGRYEQYF. The CDR3 DNA reads as TGTGCCAGCAAGCTGGGACTAGCGGGGCGCTACGAGCAGTACTTC.

This chain joins TRBV7-6 and TRBJ2-2; D may be TRBD2 (6 bases). The CDR3 loop spans 15 amino acids. CDR1 and CDR2 from the germline V gene are SGHVS and FNYEAQ. With 3 bases removed from V and 4 bases from J, the gap between germline ends came to 12 bases. CDR3: CASSLVLASTGELFF. CDR3 nucleotides: TGTGCCAGCAGCTTGGTTCTAGCGAGCACCGGGGAGCTGTTTTTT.

The V gene is TRBV9, the J gene TRBJ2-1; 12 nucleotides line up with TRBD2. The CDR3 length is 15 residues. CDR1 and CDR2 from the germline V gene are SGDLS and YYNGEE. The V gene end was trimmed by 3 bases and the J gene end by 6 bases; junction bases not matched to a gene: 4. CDR3 bases: TGTGCCAGCAGCGCTAGCGGGGGGGTAGGCAATGAGCAGTTCTTC. Translated: CASSASGGVGNEQFF.

The chain employs TRBV6-2 or TRBV6-3 and TRBJ2-2; D possibly corresponds to TRBD1 (5 bases). Trimming removed 6 bases at V and 3 bases at J, with 8 bases between. The germline V gene has CDR1 MNHEY and CDR2 SVGEGT. There are 13 residues in the CDR3. CDR3 bases: TGTGCCAGCAGCACCAGGGACACCGGGGAGCTGTTTTTT. Encoded protein: CASSTRDTGELFF.

This sequence joins TRBV27 and TRBJ2-5; perhaps TRBD1 as D (5 bases). The CDR3 has 18 amino acids. CDR1 and CDR2 from the germline V gene are MNHEY and SMNVEV (reference sequence). V lost 4 bases and J lost 5, with 26 bases in between. The CDR3 is CASSSKWQGRASGETQYF. CDR3 coding DNA: TGTGCCAGCAGTTCCAAGTGGCAGGGTCGGGCTTCCGGTGAGACCCAGTACTTC.

The genes are TRBV15 and TRBJ2-3, with TRBD2 matching over 13 bases. CDR3 length: 16 residues. Germline CDR1 reads LNHNV; CDR2 reads YYDKDF (reference sequence). The V segment lost 1 base and the J segment 3 bases; nucleotides outside the gene matches: 1. CDR3 loop: CATSRGLAGGTDTQYF. The CDR3 region has the DNA TGTGCCACCAGCAGAGGACTAGCGGGGGGAACAGATACGCAGTATTTT.

The chain has TRBV12-3 or TRBV12-4 and TRBJ1-2; D is undetermined. Trimming left V 6 bases short and J 3 bases short, with 11 bases between. The CDR3 spans 13 residues. The CDR3 is CASSLEAYYGYTF. The CDR3 region has the DNA TGTGCCAGCAGCCTGGAAGCTTACTATGGCTACACCTTC.

This sequence joins TRBV20-1 and TRBJ1-1; 9 nucleotides match TRBD1. The germline CDR1 and CDR2 sequences are DFQATT and SNEGSKA (reference sequence). The V gene end was trimmed by 0 bases and the J gene end by 5 bases; junction bases not matched to a gene: 4. This CDR3 is built from 14 residues. This CDR3 reads CSARDPDRGTEAFF. CDR3 bases: TGCAGTGCTAGAGACCCGGACAGGGGAACTGAAGCTTTCTTT.

The V call is TRBV29-1, the J call TRBJ2-5, with D possibly called TRBD1 or TRBD2 (7 bases each). The CDR3 has 15 amino acids. Deletions cut 3 bases from V and 7 bases from J, with 21 bases between. CDR1 and CDR2 from the germline V gene are SQVTM and ANQGSEA. The CDR3 reads CSVEPSGGSGGTQYF. In nucleotides, the CDR3 is TGCAGCGTTGAGCCCTCAGGGGGTTCGGGGGGGACCCAGTACTTC.